Presented here are 21 T cell receptor beta chains from one specimen sequenced in a study of glioma-infiltrating T cells after dendritic cell vaccination. The time point: after dendritic cell vaccination, including at tumor progression/relapse. Sequenced by immunoSEQ multiplex PCR; TCRdb stores in-frame clones only, minus some. This table has about 82,000 clones, less than 90% appearing once. This specimen consisted of blood, obtained after dendritic cell vaccination. The receptors here all came from a human donor with glioblastoma.

This clone was seen only once. This sequence joins TRBV9 and TRBJ2-5; TRBD2 agrees at 10 bases. The CDR3 totals 19 residues. CDR1 SGDLS and CDR2 YYNGEE come from the germline V gene. Losses at the gene ends were 4 bases for V and 4 bases for J; bases not matched to a gene: 19. CDR3 DNA: TGTGCCAGCAGCTCCCCACCACAGCGGGGGGGTTCCCAAGGAGAGACCCAGTACTTC. This encodes CASSSPPQRGGSQGETQYF. The full variable domain, rest sourced from reference TRBV9 and TRBJ2-5, is DSGVTQTPKHLITATGQRVTLRCSPRSGDLSVYWYQQSLDQGLQFLIQYYNGEERAKGNILERFSAQQFPDLHSELNLSSLELGDSALYFCASSSPPQRGGSQGETQYFGPGTRLLVL.

V and J are TRBV5-4 and TRBJ1-1; TRBD1 aligns across 10 bases. Germline V gives CDR1 SGHNT, CDR2 YYREEE (reference sequence). V was pared by 4 bases and J by 5 bases, with 5 bases of the junction left unmatched. The CDR3 totals 14 residues. In DNA form, the CDR3 reads TGTGCCAGCAGCCTTCGGACAGGGGGTACTGAAGCTTTCTTT. It encodes CASSLRTGGTEAFF.

The chain employs TRBV7-3 and TRBJ1-1; D possibly corresponds to TRBD1 (6 bases). The V end lost 4 bases, the J end lost 0 bases, and 9 bases lay between the germline ends. This CDR3 spans 14 amino acids. Germline CDR1 SGHTA, CDR2 FQGTGA. The CDR3 DNA sequence: TGTGCCAGCAGCTCGGGGGGCATGAACACTGAAGCTTTCTTT. Its protein product is CASSSGGMNTEAFF.

This clone has a single count. The chain has TRBV2 and TRBJ2-1; TRBD2 agrees at 13 bases. CDR3 length equals 15 residues. The germline gives CDR1 SNHLY, CDR2 FYNNEI. The junction had 3 bases not matched to a gene; V was cut back by 6 bases and J by 4 bases. CDR3 nucleotide sequence: TGTGCCAGCAGCGGGGGACTAGCGGGGTACAATGAGCAGTTCTTC. It translates to CASSGGLAGYNEQFF.

This chain joins TRBV7-3 and TRBJ2-5, with TRBD2 as a possible D gene (5 bases). The germline CDR1 and CDR2 sequences are SGHTA and FQGTGA. This CDR3 comprises 18 residues. The V gene lost 6 bases and the J gene lost 5 bases, with 28 bases spanning the gap. CDR3 nucleotide sequence: TGTGCCAGCAGGTATTCCTTATTCGGTGCTTCTAGCTGGGAGACCCAGTACTTC. Protein product: CASRYSLFGASSWETQYF.

This chain joins TRBV13 and TRBJ2-7, with D maybe TRBD2 (6 bases). Trimming cost V 0 bases and J 3 bases, with 9 bases left between them. CDR3 length: 14 residues. In germline, CDR1 is PRHDT, CDR2 FYEKMQ (reference sequence). The CDR3 here is CASSLGGSHYEQYF. CDR3 sequence (DNA): TGTGCCAGCAGCTTAGGCGGGAGCCACTACGAGCAGTACTTC.

The chain joins TRBV19 to TRBJ1-1, with 8 bases lining up with TRBD1. V lost 9 bases and J lost 3; bases outside the gene matches: 12. The length of the CDR3 is 15 residues. Germline loops: CDR1 LNHDA, CDR2 SQIVND (reference sequence). CDR3 protein: CASQGARSSDTEAFF. CDR3 DNA: TGTGCCAGCCAGGGGGCTCGAAGTTCGGACACTGAAGCTTTCTTT.

The rearrangement uses TRBV5-6 and TRBJ1-3; the match to TRBD1 covers 7 bases. Germline V gives CDR1 SGHDT, CDR2 YYEEEE. There are 16 residues in the CDR3. Trimming at V came to 4 bases and at J to 0 bases, leaving 7 bases not matched to a gene. The CDR3, as DNA: TGTGCCAGCAGCCCAGGACAGGTGCTCTCTGGAAACACCATATATTTT. As protein: CASSPGQVLSGNTIYF.

The rearrangement joins TRBV6-6 to TRBJ1-5; the match to TRBD1 covers 7 bases. Per the germline V gene, CDR1 is MNHNY and CDR2 is SVGAGI (reference sequence). The CDR3 contains 15 residues. The junction had 15 bases not matched to a gene; V was cut back by 6 bases and J by 10 bases. The CDR3 loop reads CASSIQQGSYGPQHF. DNA of the CDR3: TGTGCCAGCAGCATACAACAGGGGAGTTACGGTCCCCAGCATTTT.

The V and J genes are TRBV7-2 and TRBJ2-1; the D gene is possibly TRBD1 (7 bases). Germline V gene sequence: CDR1 SGHTA, CDR2 FQGNSA. V lost 5 bases to trimming and J lost 10 bases, with 15 bases between them. This CDR3 has 13 residues. This chain's CDR3 is CASSSKQGREQFF. Written as DNA, the CDR3 is TGTGCCAGCAGCAGCAAACAGGGGAGGGAGCAGTTCTTC.

This clone was observed once. The V and J genes are TRBV10-3 and TRBJ2-3; TRBD1 agrees at 11 bases. The CDR3 has 14 residues. Per the germline V gene, CDR1 is ENHRY and CDR2 is SYGVKD. V was clipped by 8 bases and J by 5 bases; unmatched bases: 6. The CDR3 reads CAIGGTGGVDTQYF. For the CDR3, the DNA is TGTGCCATCGGGGGGACAGGGGGTGTAGATACGCAGTATTTT.

In the case of this clone: The CDR3 does not end in the conserved phenylalanine or tryptophan, so this is likely a read error. This chain connects TRBV2 to TRBJ1-2; D is uncertain. Trimming removed 5 bases from V and 4 bases from J, with 11 bases in between. Germline assignment: CDR1 SNHLY and CDR2 FYNNEI. This CDR3 spans 13 amino acids. The CDR3, as DNA: TGTGCCAGCAGTATGGGCCCCGGCTATGGCTACACCCTC. Translating it yields CASSMGPGYGYTL.

This chain links TRBV5-1 with TRBJ1-6, with D hard to call. Deletions cut 0 bases from V and 8 bases from J, with 9 bases between. The CDR3 runs to 14 residues. Germline loops: CDR1 SGHRS, CDR2 YFSETQ. DNA of the CDR3: TGCGCCAGCAGCTTGGTCCCAGTCGATTCACCCCTCCACTTT. Translating it yields CASSLVPVDSPLHF.

The genes are TRBV11-2 and TRBJ1-2; TRBD1 is a possible D gene (6 bases). Between the trimmed V and J ends, which lost 5 bases and 12 bases, there was a span of 13 bases. The germline V gene encodes CDR1 SGHAT and CDR2 FQNNGV. CDR3 length equals 11 residues. CDR3 amino acids: CASSATGHNTF. DNA for the CDR3: TGTGCCAGCAGCGCAACAGGGCATAACACCTTC.

This clone turned up a few times. This chain connects TRBV2 to TRBJ2-3; 7 bases match TRBD2. The V gene end was trimmed by 5 bases and the J gene end by 1 base; junction bases not matched to a gene: 6. Germline lookup yields CDR1 SNHLY and CDR2 FYNNEI. This CDR3 contains 15 residues. The CDR3 sequence: CASSILADGTDTQYF. For the CDR3, the DNA is TGTGCCAGCAGTATTCTAGCGGACGGCACAGATACGCAGTATTTT.

The gene calls are TRBV10-3 and TRBJ2-4, with D unresolved. The CDR3 covers 13 residues. V was clipped by 11 bases and J by 0 bases, with 11 bases between them. Per the germline V gene, CDR1 is ENHRY and CDR2 is SYGVKD. CDR3 coding DNA: TGTGCCCCGGTCCCGATAGCCAAAAACATTCAGTACTTC. Translated, it gives CAPVPIAKNIQYF.

The genes are TRBV4-1 and TRBJ2-2; 8 bases agree with TRBD2. CDR1 and CDR2 (germline): MGHRA, YSYEKL. The CDR3 contains 18 residues. V was clipped by 0 bases and J by 1 base; unmatched bases: 7. The CDR3 DNA follows: TGCGCCAGCAGCCAAGACCCCGGGCTAGCGGGGAACACCGGGGAGCTGTTTTTT. Translated: CASSQDPGLAGNTGELFF.

This clone was recorded only once. The chain employs TRBV5-8 and TRBJ1-6, with D possibly being TRBD1 (6 bases). V was shortened by 4 bases and J by 0 bases, with 14 bases between the two germline ends. The CDR3 is 17 residues long. Germline V lookup: CDR1 SGHTS, CDR2 YDEGEE. Here the CDR3 reads CASSPGRGSSYNSPLHF. The CDR3 nucleotides are TGTGCCAGCAGCCCCGGAAGGGGGAGCTCCTATAATTCACCCCTCCACTTT.

This chain connects TRBV7-6 to TRBJ2-7; 8 bases match TRBD2. V trimming: 4 bases; J trimming: 1 base; junction bases outside the gene matches: 6. In germline, CDR1 is SGHVS, CDR2 FNYEAQ. The CDR3 consists of 15 residues. The CDR3 DNA reads as TGTGCCAGCAGCTCCTCAGCGGGGGTGTCCTACGAGCAGTACTTC. It yields the protein CASSSSAGVSYEQYF.

The chain links TRBV18 to TRBJ1-2; no clear D gene. CDR3 length: 14 amino acids. Trimming pared 6 bases from V and 3 bases from J, leaving 14 bases between. Per germline, CDR1 KGHSH and CDR2 LQKENI. The CDR3 here is CASSQNTDDYGYTF. In nucleotides, the CDR3 is TGTGCCAGCTCCCAAAACACAGACGACTATGGCTACACCTTC.

This chain joins TRBV4-3 and TRBJ1-6; no reliable D call. Trimming took 5 bases from V and 3 from J, leaving 11 bases between them. The CDR3 totals 15 residues. From germline, CDR1 is LGHNA and CDR2 YSLEER. CDR3 in amino acids: CASSEAGLYNSPLHF. CDR3 DNA: TGCGCCAGCAGCGAAGCAGGCCTCTATAATTCACCCCTCCACTTT.